The TCR beta chain described here comes from a study of CD8 T cells in ankylosing spondylitis. Researchers built TCR beta libraries using quantitative 5'-RACE with molecular barcodes. From the 5' RACE reads, TCRdb called clonotypes with MiXCR, one entry per CDR3 protein. Found here are around 480,000 distinct CDR3 sequences, 17% of them singletons; the top ten hold approximately 0.97%. This clonotype was found a few times. Its antigen is unidentified. General study results and limits: Apparently characteristic of ankylosing spondylitis blood was a TCR beta motif (fewer than 10 highly homologous variants). Previous work reported some of these motif variants in the synovial fluid and blood of reactive arthritis. Significant enrichment of disease-linked clones was reported in matched ankylosing spondylitis synovial fluid. Peripheral blood held disease-linked clones only at relatively low frequency, and these were CD8+.

The material sequenced was blood, either unsorted or a sorted T cell fraction (not recorded which). This clonotype was sampled from a male donor with ankylosing spondylitis.

This chain's CDR3 is CASSLARLNTEAFF. For the CDR3, the DNA is TGCGCCAGCAGCTTGGCCCGGTTGAACACTGAAGCTTTCTTT. This rearrangement joins TRBV5-1 to TRBJ1-1; D call uncertain. The CDR3 is 14 amino acids. CDR1 is SGHRS and CDR2 is YFSETQ in the germline V gene. V lost 0 bases and J 0 bases, leaving 6 bases between the germline ends.